The 12 T cell receptor beta chains below come from one sample, sequenced in a study of CD8 T cells in ankylosing spondylitis. Study outcomes and limitations: Seemingly characteristic of ankylosing spondylitis blood was a TCR beta motif consisting of 7 or 8 highly homologous variants.

Each CDR3 protein is one row after TCRdb ran MiXCR on the 5' RACE reads. Of roughly 370,000 distinct CDR3 sequences listed, approximately 20% are singletons. No antigen has been identified for these receptors. Sequenced sample: blood, either unsorted or a sorted T cell fraction (not recorded which). The receptors derive from a male donor with ankylosing spondylitis.

This clonotype was observed many times. The CDR3 nucleotides read TGTGCCAGCAGCCCCGGAGATAGGTCCTACGAGCAGTACTTC. This encodes CASSPGDRSYEQYF. The J gene is TRBJ2-7, the V gene TRBV9; D is unclear. In germline, CDR1 is SGDLS, CDR2 YYNGEE. The CDR3 sequence is 14 residues long. V lost 4 bases and J lost 1, with 12 bases in between.

The V gene is TRBV10-3, the J gene TRBJ2-1; a weak D match, TRBD2 (6 bases). Deletions cut 9 bases from V and 9 bases from J, with 15 bases between. The germline V gene encodes CDR1 ENHRY and CDR2 SYGVKD. The CDR3 extends over 12 amino acids. The CDR3, as DNA: TGTGCCATAGCCTCGCGAGCGGGTGAGCAGTTCTTC. Encoded protein: CAIASRAGEQFF.

CDR3 loop: CASSPAGGTDTQYF. The CDR3 DNA follows: TGTGCCAGCTCACCCGCAGGGGGAACAGATACGCAGTATTTT. The chain is built from TRBV18 and TRBJ2-3, with 7 bases matching TRBD1. CDR1 is KGHSH and CDR2 is LQKENI in the germline V gene. V was pared by 3 bases and J by 3 bases, with 3 bases of the junction left unmatched. This CDR3 has 14 residues.

This clonotype was observed at least ten times. The V and J genes are TRBV20-1 and TRBJ2-5; D is undetermined. V was pared by 3 bases and J by 7 bases, with 15 bases between. Germline V lookup: CDR1 DFQATT, CDR2 SNEGSKA (reference sequence). CDR3 length: 13 residues. CDR3 sequence reads: CSASNLGDGTQYF. The DNA of the CDR3 is TGCAGTGCTAGTAACTTGGGCGACGGGACCCAGTACTTC.

In its sample, this clonotype was seen a few times. The chain couples TRBV11-2 to TRBJ2-7; D is uncertain. The CDR3 length is 15 residues. V was clipped by 0 bases and J by 0 bases, with 9 bases between them. Germline lookup yields CDR1 SGHAT and CDR2 FQNNGV. Here the CDR3 reads CASSLDSQLSYEQYF. The CDR3 DNA sequence: TGTGCCAGCAGCTTAGATTCTCAGCTCTCCTACGAGCAGTACTTC.

This clonotype was observed a handful of times. The chain uses TRBV7-2 and TRBJ2-7; possibly TRBD2 for D (5 bases). The CDR3 is 15 amino acids. Germline V CDR1 and CDR2: SGHTA, FQGNSA. The V end lost 5 bases, the J end lost 8 bases, and 22 bases lay between the germline ends. Here the CDR3 DNA reads TGTGCCAGCAGCCCTAGTAGCGAAGCCTCCTTTAAGCAGTACTTC. This translates into CASSPSSEASFKQYF.

In this sample, this clonotype turned up a few times. V is TRBV29-1 and J is TRBJ2-1; D is undetermined. Per the germline V gene, CDR1 is SQVTM and CDR2 is ANQGSEA. Deletions cut 7 bases from V and 6 bases from J, with 13 bases between. The length of the CDR3 is 12 residues. The CDR3 here is CSGTTRFNEQFF. For the CDR3, the DNA is TGCAGCGGTACGACTCGGTTCAATGAGCAGTTCTTC.

The rearrangement uses TRBV12-5 and TRBJ2-3, with D perhaps matching TRBD1 (5 bases). V shed 7 bases and J shed 3 bases, with 23 bases lying between them. CDR1 LGHNT and CDR2 FRNRAP come from the germline V gene. The CDR3 runs to 17 residues. CDR3 DNA sequence: TGTGCTAGTGCCCTGGGTTGGACACACACCTTGACAGATACGCAGTATTTT. Amino acid sequence: CASALGWTHTLTDTQYF.

The chain carries TRBV7-8 and TRBJ1-2; tentative D call: TRBD1 (5 bases). The CDR3 has 14 amino acids. V dropped 6 bases and J dropped 2 bases, with 13 bases sitting between them. Germline V gene sequence: CDR1 SGHVS, CDR2 FQNEAQ. In DNA form, the CDR3 reads TGTGCCAGCAGAACGGGGGGAGACAACTATGGCTACACCTTC. It yields the protein CASRTGGDNYGYTF.

V and J are TRBV5-1 and TRBJ2-1; D remains unclear. Trimming shortened V by 2 bases and J by 1 base, and 7 bases separated the two germline ends. The V gene's germline CDR1 is SGHRS and CDR2 YFSETQ. This CDR3 comprises 14 residues. The CDR3, as DNA: TGCGCCAGCAGCTTAACGGTTTCCTACAATGAGCAGTTCTTC. It translates to CASSLTVSYNEQFF.

This clonotype occurred a few times. The rearrangement joins TRBV20-1 to TRBJ2-3, with TRBD1 matching 7 bases. V shed 4 bases and J 3 bases; nucleotides not matched to a gene: 7. The V gene's germline CDR1 is DFQATT and CDR2 SNEGSKA (reference sequence). The CDR3 sequence is 14 residues long. CDR3 nucleotides: TGCAGTGCTAAACAGGGGAAGGGAACAGATACGCAGTATTTT. Protein product: CSAKQGKGTDTQYF.

The V call is TRBV15, the J call TRBJ2-4, with no clear D. Germline loops: CDR1 LNHNV, CDR2 YYDKDF (reference sequence). CDR3 length: 12 amino acids. Trimming left V 0 bases short and J 9 bases short, with 6 bases between. As DNA, the CDR3 is TGTGCCACCAGCAGAGATAATATCATTCAGTACTTC. Translation gives CATSRDNIIQYF. The full variable domain, completed using reference TRBV15 and TRBJ2-4, is DAMVIQNPRYQVTQFGKPVTLSCSQTLNHNVMYWYQQKSSQAPKLLFHYYDKDFNNEADTPDNFQSRRPNTSFCFLDIRSPGLGDTAMYLCATSRDNIIQYFGAGTRLSVL.